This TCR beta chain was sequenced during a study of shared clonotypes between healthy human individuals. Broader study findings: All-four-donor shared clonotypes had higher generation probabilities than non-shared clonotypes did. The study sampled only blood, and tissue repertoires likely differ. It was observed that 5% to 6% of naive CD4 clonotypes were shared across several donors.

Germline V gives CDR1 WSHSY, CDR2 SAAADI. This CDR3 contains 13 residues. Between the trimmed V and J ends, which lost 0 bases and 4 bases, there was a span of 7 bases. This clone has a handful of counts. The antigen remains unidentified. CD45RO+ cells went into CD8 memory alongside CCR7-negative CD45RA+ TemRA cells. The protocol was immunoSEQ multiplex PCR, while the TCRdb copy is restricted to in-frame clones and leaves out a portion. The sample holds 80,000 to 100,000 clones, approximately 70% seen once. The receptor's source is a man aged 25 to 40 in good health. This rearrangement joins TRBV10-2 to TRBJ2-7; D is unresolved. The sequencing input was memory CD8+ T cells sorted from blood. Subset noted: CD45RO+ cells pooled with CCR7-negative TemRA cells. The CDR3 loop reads CASSESSGYEQYF. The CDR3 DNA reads TGCGCCAGCAGTGAGTCGTCAGGATACGAGCAGTACTTC.